This passage covers 7 T cell receptor beta chains from one sample sequenced in a study of cytotoxic CD8 clonotypes in ibrutinib-treated CLL. Some clones are missing from TCRdb's copy, which holds only in-frame ones; the method was immunoSEQ multiplex PCR. The table lists 60,000 to 70,000 clones, less than 60% of them singletons, with over 12% in the top ten. The input for sequencing was PBMCs, taken after 12 months of ibrutinib treatment. The origin of the receptors is a human donor with chronic lymphocytic leukemia.

V is TRBV7-8 and J is TRBJ1-5; a weak D match, TRBD1 (5 bases). Trimming stripped 2 bases from V and 1 base from J, with 12 bases between. This CDR3 region has 16 residues. The V gene's germline CDR1 is SGHVS and CDR2 FQNEAQ. This chain's CDR3 is CASSLRARGSNQPQHF. For the CDR3, the DNA is TGTGCCAGCAGCTTACGGGCGCGGGGGAGCAATCAGCCCCAGCATTTT.

This clone was picked up a small number of times. The V and J genes are TRBV6-1 and TRBJ1-3, with D possibly matching TRBD1 (6 bases). The CDR3 sequence is 16 residues long. Trimming removed 4 bases at V and 1 base at J, with 14 bases between. Germline loops: CDR1 MNHNS, CDR2 SASEGT. The CDR3 coding sequence is TGTGCCAGCAGTGCCATGGCACAGGGATCTGGAAACACCATATATTTT. It yields the protein CASSAMAQGSGNTIYF.

The CDR3 DNA reads as TGTGCCAGCAGTGAGTGGGGGGCCCTAGACTCCATATATTTT. It codes for CASSEWGALDSIYF. The genes are TRBV6-1 and TRBJ1-3; D may be TRBD1 (6 bases). Trimming cost V 3 bases and J 11 bases, with 17 bases left between them. Germline V gene data show CDR1 as MNHNS and CDR2 as SASEGT. The CDR3 consists of 14 residues.

V and J are TRBV29-1 and TRBJ1-2; D is possibly TRBD1 (6 bases). Germline CDR1 and CDR2: SQVTM and ANQGSEA. The CDR3 is 13 residues long. V lost 7 bases to trimming and J lost 6 bases, with 18 bases between them. DNA of the CDR3: TGCAGCGCGAGAAAACAGGGCCCGCATGGCTACACCTTC. Amino acid sequence: CSARKQGPHGYTF.

This clone was picked up a small number of times. The rearrangement uses TRBV10-3 and TRBJ2-1, with TRBD2 matching 9 bases. Germline V CDR1 and CDR2: ENHRY, SYGVKD. There are 14 residues in the CDR3. V shed 4 bases and J 8 bases; nucleotides not matched to a gene: 6. For the CDR3, the DNA is TGTGCCATCAGTGCGACTAGCGGTAGGGATGAGCAGTTCTTC. Its protein is CAISATSGRDEQFF.

The chain couples TRBV14 to TRBJ2-5; D is unresolved. CDR1 SGHDN and CDR2 FVKESK come from the germline V gene. Trimming left V 0 bases short and J 7 bases short, with 9 bases between. This CDR3 is 13 amino acids long. CDR3 residues: CASSQDTWGTQYF. CDR3 coding DNA: TGTGCCAGCAGCCAAGATACTTGGGGGACCCAGTACTTC.

V and J are TRBV10-3 and TRBJ2-3; D possibly corresponds to TRBD1 (6 bases). In germline, CDR1 is ENHRY, CDR2 SYGVKD. The ends were cut back, 10 bases at V and 2 bases at J, with 19 bases in the middle. The CDR3 length is 15 residues. The CDR3 reads CASSLVGGHTDTQYF. CDR3 bases: TGTGCCAGCAGCTTAGTTGGGGGACACACAGATACGCAGTATTTT.